This TCR beta chain was captured in a study of shared clonotypes between healthy human individuals. In germline, CDR1 is MNHNS, CDR2 SASEGT. CDR3 length: 13 residues. V trimming: 8 bases; J trimming: 8 bases; junction bases outside the gene matches: 8. Data came from immunoSEQ multiplex PCR; TCRdb stores just in-frame clones and leaves some out. In the table there are more than 2,000,000 clones, approximately 95% of which are singletons. The chain is built from TRBV6-1 and TRBJ1-4, with TRBD1 identical over 7 bases. Input material: naive CD4+ T cells from PBMCs. Subset specified: CD45RA+ positively selected. The clonotype was recovered from a man between 18 and 35 years old in good health. Some clones in this sample may be carry-over from other donors' samples. CDR3 sequence: CASGVRRGEKLFF. CDR3 in DNA: TGTGCCAGCGGGGTTCGCAGGGGGGAAAAACTGTTTTTT.